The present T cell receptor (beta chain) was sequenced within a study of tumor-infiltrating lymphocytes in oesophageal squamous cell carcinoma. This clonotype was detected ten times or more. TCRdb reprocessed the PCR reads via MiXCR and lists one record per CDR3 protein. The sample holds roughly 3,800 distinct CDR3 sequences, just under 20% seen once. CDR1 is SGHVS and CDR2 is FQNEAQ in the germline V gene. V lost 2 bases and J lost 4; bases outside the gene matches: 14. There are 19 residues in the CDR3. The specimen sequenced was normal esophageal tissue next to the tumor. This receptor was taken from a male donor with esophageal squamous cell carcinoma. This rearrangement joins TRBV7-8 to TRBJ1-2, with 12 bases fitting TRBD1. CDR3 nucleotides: TGTGCCAGCAGCTTACTACCCCGGGACAGGGGGCGGATGGGCTATGGCTACACCTTC. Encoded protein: CASSLLPRDRGRMGYGYTF.